The 32 T cell receptor beta chains listed next were all sequenced from one sample in a study of blood T cell repertoires in COVID-19 (dated by TCRdb to the early 2020s). Libraries were prepared through the immunoSEQ multiplex PCR assay. The source is immuneACCESS, and TCRdb retained only in-frame sequences with V and J called. Part of the clones is not carried over; for the studies checked, unresolved V genes explain less than half of this, and the remainder is unexplained. The sample includes 150,000 to 200,000 clones, with about 82% observed a single time. The top ten constitute roughly 5% of the sample. The sample comprised peripheral blood. All receptors derive from a woman in her twenties or thirties with acute or convalescent COVID-19.

V usage is TRBV10-3 and J usage is TRBJ2-7, with 11 bases aligning to TRBD2. Germline assignment: CDR1 ENHRY and CDR2 SYGVKD. This CDR3 is 17 amino acids long. J gave up 3 bases and V 4 bases, and 11 bases lay outside the gene matches. The DNA of the CDR3 is TGTGCCATCAGTGGAGCCACTAGCGGGAGTGGTAACTACGAGCAGTACTTC. Its protein is CAISGATSGSGNYEQYF.

The chain joins TRBV4-3 to TRBJ1-5, with TRBD1 identical over 7 bases. The CDR3 consists of 17 residues. Germline-derived CDR1 and CDR2 are LGHNA and YSLEER. Germline trimming cut 0 bases from V and 1 base from J; bases unmatched to any gene: 6. CDR3 loop: CASSQELGGQSNQPQHF. Written as DNA, the CDR3 is TGCGCCAGCAGCCAAGAACTAGGGGGACAGAGCAATCAGCCCCAGCATTTT.

V gene TRBV3-1 (or the pseudogene TRBV3-2) combines with J gene TRBJ1-1, with 7 bases fitting TRBD1. Germline V lookup: CDR1 LGHDT, CDR2 YNNKEL (reference sequence). The CDR3 sequence is 14 residues long. The junction had 3 bases not matched to a gene; V was cut back by 2 bases and J by 3 bases. In DNA form, the CDR3 reads TGTGCCAGCAGCCAACGCCAGGGGGACACTGAAGCTTTCTTT. As protein: CASSQRQGDTEAFF.

The chain joins TRBV7-2 to TRBJ2-7; perhaps TRBD2 as D (6 bases). CDR1 and CDR2 (germline): SGHTA, FQGNSA. This CDR3 is 15 amino acids long. The V and J ends lost 1 base and 1 base respectively, with 11 bases between them. The CDR3 DNA is TGTGCCAGCAGCTTAGGAGGAGGAGGGTCCTACGAGCAGTACTTC. It specifies CASSLGGGGSYEQYF.

In its sample, this clone was seen a few times. This sequence joins TRBV24-1 and TRBJ2-3, with 12 bases aligning to TRBD1. V shed 4 bases and J 10 bases; nucleotides not matched to a gene: 2. This CDR3 region has 13 residues. The germline CDR1 and CDR2 sequences are KGHDR and SFDVKD. CDR3 sequence reads: CATSERDRGPQYF. CDR3 nucleotide sequence: TGTGCCACCAGTGAGCGGGACAGGGGGCCGCAGTATTTT.

The gene calls are TRBV27 and TRBJ1-3, with TRBD1 matching over 9 bases. The CDR3 covers 14 residues. Looked up from germline, CDR1 is MNHEY and CDR2 is SMNVEV (reference sequence). Germline trimming cut 6 bases from V and 8 bases from J; bases unmatched to any gene: 8. CDR3 amino acids: CASSPGTGSYTIYF. CDR3 nucleotides: TGTGCCAGCAGCCCTGGGACAGGGAGTTACACCATATATTTT.

This clone occurred once. The J gene is TRBJ1-5, the V gene TRBV6-2 or TRBV6-3; D is possibly TRBD1 (6 bases). With 5 bases removed from V and 4 bases from J, the gap between germline ends came to 12 bases. Germline CDR1 reads MNHEY; CDR2 reads SVGEGT. CDR3 size: 14 residues. The CDR3 here is CASSRGGGNQPQHF. CDR3 DNA: TGTGCCAGCAGTCGGGGAGGGGGGAATCAGCCCCAGCATTTT.

There are a few counts of this clone. The gene calls are TRBV7-8 and TRBJ2-7; weak D call: TRBD2 (6 bases). The CDR3 is made up of 15 amino acids. V was pared by 5 bases and J by 0 bases, with 14 bases between. Germline-derived CDR1 and CDR2 are SGHVS and FQNEAQ. In nucleotides, the CDR3 is TGTGCCAGCAGCGGCGGGACTGGGAGCTCCTACGAGCAGTACTTC. Protein product: CASSGGTGSSYEQYF.

The V and J genes are TRBV29-1 and TRBJ2-3; D is perhaps TRBD1 (6 bases). V was pared by 6 bases and J by 5 bases, with 12 bases between. Germline assignment: CDR1 SQVTM and CDR2 ANQGSEA. The CDR3 totals 12 residues. Here the CDR3 DNA reads TGCAGCGTGGACAGAGCCGGAGATACGCAGTATTTT. Translating gives CSVDRAGDTQYF.

The chain has TRBV5-1 and TRBJ1-1; the D gene is possibly TRBD1 (5 bases). CDR1 and CDR2 (germline): SGHRS, YFSETQ. V lost 0 bases and J 0 bases, leaving 12 bases between the germline ends. The CDR3 has 16 residues. CDR3: CASSLARQKMNTEAFF. DNA of the CDR3: TGCGCCAGCAGCTTGGCCCGACAGAAAATGAACACTGAAGCTTTCTTT.

The chain has TRBV29-1 and TRBJ2-7; maybe TRBD2 (5 bases). CDR3 length: 12 amino acids. CDR1 is SQVTM, CDR2 ANQGSEA, per germline. V was cut by 6 bases and J by 2 bases, with 11 bases left in between. The CDR3 DNA reads as TGCAGCGTATCGGGGAAGACCTACGAGCAGTACTTC. Translation gives CSVSGKTYEQYF.

This clone was seen once. V and J are TRBV5-1 and TRBJ2-5; D is possibly TRBD1 (6 bases). The V end was cut by 2 bases, the J end by 3 bases, with 11 bases between. CDR3 length: 14 amino acids. From germline, CDR1 is SGHRS and CDR2 YFSETQ. CDR3 DNA: TGCGCCAGCAGCTTTTGGGACACCGAAGAGACCCAGTACTTC. Its translation: CASSFWDTEETQYF.

J is TRBJ1-2 and V is TRBV28; D perhaps matches TRBD1 (5 bases). CDR1 and CDR2 (germline): MDHEN, SYDVKM. The length of the CDR3 is 15 residues. The ends were cut back, 1 base at V and 6 bases at J, with 15 bases in the middle. The CDR3, as DNA: TGTGCCAGCAGTTTATTACGGGGGGAGAGTAATGGCTACACCTTC. It specifies CASSLLRGESNGYTF.

The chain has TRBV13 and TRBJ1-6, with D unresolved. The V end was cut by 3 bases, the J end by 0 bases, with 3 bases between. The germline V gene has CDR1 PRHDT and CDR2 FYEKMQ (reference sequence). The CDR3 loop spans 14 amino acids. CDR3: CASSFSSYNSPLHF. The CDR3 DNA reads TGTGCCAGCAGCTTCAGCTCCTATAATTCACCCCTCCACTTT. Complete variable domain (other parts from reference TRBV13 and TRBJ1-6): AAGVIQSPRHLIKEKRETATLKCYPIPRHDTVYWYQQGPGQDPQFLISFYEKMQSDKGSIPDRFSAQQFSDYHSELNMSSLELGDSALYFCASSFSSYNSPLHFGNGTRLTVT.

DNA for the CDR3: TGTGCCAGTAGTACGAGTCCTTCGAGGACCCAGTACTTC. This gives the protein CASSTSPSRTQYF. V is TRBV19 and J is TRBJ2-5; D call uncertain. Germline CDR1 and CDR2: LNHDA and SQIVND (reference sequence). V was trimmed by 4 bases and J by 7 bases, leaving 13 bases between them. The CDR3 is made up of 13 amino acids.

The chain is built from TRBV6-2 or TRBV6-3 and TRBJ1-5; 7 nucleotides line up with TRBD1. Trimming cost V 5 bases and J 7 bases; bases outside gene matches: 8. Germline CDR1 is MNHEY and CDR2 is SVGEGT. The CDR3 loop spans 14 amino acids. The CDR3 coding sequence is TGTGCCAGCAGTGACTTACAGGGGATGCAGCCCCAGCATTTT. It specifies CASSDLQGMQPQHF.

The rearrangement joins TRBV30 to TRBJ1-1; D is unclear. CDR1 is GTSNPN, CDR2 SVGIG, per germline (reference sequence). The V end was cut by 0 bases, the J end by 1 base, with 6 bases between. The CDR3 sequence is 13 residues long. For the CDR3, the DNA is TGTGCCTGGAGTGTGCAAGCGAACACTGAAGCTTTCTTT. Amino acids: CAWSVQANTEAFF.

The V and J genes are TRBV18 and TRBJ2-1, with unresolved D. Germline lookup yields CDR1 KGHSH and CDR2 LQKENI. CDR3 length: 13 amino acids. Deletions cut 6 bases from V and 8 bases from J, with 14 bases between. The CDR3 is CASSPGTVDEQFF. As DNA, the CDR3 is TGTGCCAGCTCTCCCGGTACAGTCGATGAGCAGTTCTTC.

J is TRBJ1-1 and V is TRBV7-9; 11 bases line up with TRBD1. The trim removed 5 bases at V and 5 bases at J, leaving 7 bases unmatched. CDR3 length: 15 residues. The germline gives CDR1 SEHNR, CDR2 FQNEAQ (reference sequence). The CDR3 region is CASSPGQGAQTEAFF. The CDR3 DNA sequence: TGTGCCAGCAGCCCAGGACAGGGGGCGCAAACTGAAGCTTTCTTT.

The chain employs TRBV28 and TRBJ1-4; 12 bases fit TRBD1. Germline assignment: CDR1 MDHEN and CDR2 SYDVKM. The CDR3 totals 15 residues. V lost 6 bases, J lost 10 bases, and 9 bases stayed unmatched. As DNA, the CDR3 is TGTGCCAGCAGCTCGGGAGGGACAGGGGGCAGAAAACTGTTTTTT. The encoded protein is CASSSGGTGGRKLFF. The full variable domain, completed using reference TRBV28 and TRBJ1-4, is DVKVTQSSRYLVKRTGEKVFLECVQDMDHENMFWYRQDPGLGLRLIYFSYDVKMKEKGDIPEGYSVSREKKERFSLILESASTNQTSMYLCASSSGGTGGRKLFFGSGTQLSVL.

This chain uses TRBV3-1 (or the pseudogene TRBV3-2) with TRBJ2-3, with TRBD2 matching over 10 bases. V shed 1 base, J shed 3 bases, and the junction held 7 bases outside the gene matches. Per germline, CDR1 LGHDT and CDR2 YNNKEL (reference sequence). The CDR3 covers 17 residues. The CDR3 DNA is TGTGCCAGCAGCCAAGTGGTAGCGGGGGGCTCAACAGATACGCAGTATTTT. Protein sequence: CASSQVVAGGSTDTQYF.

V is TRBV5-1 and J is TRBJ2-1, with 10 nucleotides matching TRBD2. Losses at the gene ends were 7 bases for V and 6 bases for J; bases not matched to a gene: 10. Germline CDR1 and CDR2: SGHRS and YFSETQ. The CDR3 spans 15 residues. The CDR3 DNA reads TGCGCCAGCGCCTTCCTAGCGGGGGCCTCCAATGAGCAGTTCTTC. It encodes CASAFLAGASNEQFF.

The genes are TRBV28 and TRBJ1-2; perhaps TRBD1 as D (6 bases). The germline gives CDR1 MDHEN, CDR2 SYDVKM. The CDR3 consists of 14 residues. Trimming cost V 5 bases and J 4 bases, with 14 bases left between them. CDR3 bases: TGTGCCAGCAGTCGCCTCGGACAGACCTATGGCTACACCTTC. It specifies CASSRLGQTYGYTF.

V is TRBV7-9 and J is TRBJ2-5, with D possibly TRBD1 on 5 matching bases. The CDR3 is made up of 13 amino acids. Germline assignment: CDR1 SEHNR and CDR2 FQNEAQ (reference sequence). Trimming took 1 base from V and 2 from J, leaving 5 bases between them. The CDR3 nucleotides are TGTGCCAGCAGCTTAGGGACACAAGAGACCCAGTACTTC. Translating gives CASSLGTQETQYF.

This chain links TRBV30 with TRBJ2-1; D may be TRBD2 (6 bases). This CDR3 has 14 amino acids. Germline V gene data show CDR1 as GTSNPN and CDR2 as SVGIG (reference sequence). The V end lost 3 bases, the J end lost 4 bases, and 13 bases lay between the germline ends. CDR3 region: CAWSSDSGYNEQFF. The CDR3 DNA sequence: TGTGCCTGGAGCTCGGATAGCGGTTACAATGAGCAGTTCTTC.

The gene calls are TRBV4-3 and TRBJ1-1; D is uncertain. The CDR3 length is 13 residues. CDR1 and CDR2 (germline): LGHNA, YSLEER. Trimming took 1 base from V and 5 from J, leaving 8 bases between them. CDR3 in amino acids: CASSQAGLTEAFF. The DNA of the CDR3 is TGCGCCAGCAGCCAAGCGGGGTTGACTGAAGCTTTCTTT.

The chain is built from TRBV5-1 and TRBJ1-2, with no clear D. Trimming cost V 1 base and J 2 bases, with 12 bases left between them. Germline CDR1 is SGHRS and CDR2 is YFSETQ. CDR3 size: 15 residues. As DNA, the CDR3 is TGCGCCAGCAGCTTGAGTTGGGTCAGGAACTATGGCTACACCTTC. Its translation is CASSLSWVRNYGYTF.

The V gene is TRBV11-3, the J gene TRBJ2-7; TRBD2 matches at 12 bases. With 5 bases clipped from V and 5 bases from J, the junction kept 7 bases outside the gene matches. The CDR3 sequence is 15 residues long. CDR1 and CDR2 from the germline V gene are SGHNT and YENEEA. The CDR3 bases are TGTGCCAGCAGCCGAGGACTAGCGGGAACCCACGAGCAGTACTTC. Encoded protein: CASSRGLAGTHEQYF.

This rearrangement joins TRBV14 to TRBJ2-5; a weak D match, TRBD2 (5 bases). CDR1 and CDR2 from the germline V gene are SGHDN and FVKESK. V was clipped by 0 bases and J by 0 bases, with 14 bases between them. The CDR3 has 17 amino acids. The CDR3 loop is CASSQEGGRGNQETQYF. CDR3 in DNA: TGTGCCAGCAGCCAAGAAGGAGGTAGAGGGAACCAAGAGACCCAGTACTTC.

The J gene is TRBJ2-5, the V gene TRBV5-4; possible D gene TRBD2, 5 bases. V lost 4 bases, J lost 2 bases, and 15 bases lay in between. CDR3 size: 15 residues. CDR1 and CDR2 from the germline V gene are SGHNT and YYREEE (reference sequence). CDR3 region: CASSGPTRRQETQYF. CDR3 bases: TGTGCCAGCAGCGGCCCGACAAGGAGGCAAGAGACCCAGTACTTC.

V is TRBV18 and J is TRBJ1-1; 7 bases agree with TRBD1. The CDR3 has 19 amino acids. V lost 6 bases to trimming and J lost 1 base; unmatched junction nucleotides: 20. CDR1 and CDR2 (germline): KGHSH, LQKENI. The CDR3 nucleotides read TGTGCCAGCTCCGCCTTTGGGGTCAGGGGGGCACCTACGAACACTGAAGCTTTCTTT. It encodes CASSAFGVRGAPTNTEAFF.

This chain links TRBV6-6 with TRBJ1-1; D is perhaps TRBD1 (5 bases). This CDR3 has 13 amino acids. Germline V gene data show CDR1 as MNHNY and CDR2 as SVGAGI (reference sequence). Trimming took off 0 bases at V and 7 bases at J, with 9 bases between the two ends. DNA of the CDR3: TGTGCCAGCAGTTACTCGGGGGGGATTGAAGCTTTCTTT. As protein: CASSYSGGIEAFF.